A selection of T cell receptor beta chains follows, all from one sample in a study of CD8 T cells in ankylosing spondylitis. In TCRdb, the 5' RACE reads were re-called with MiXCR into one record per CDR3 protein. Of roughly 700,000 distinct CDR3 sequences listed, 19% are singletons. The sequenced sample was blood, either unsorted or a sorted T cell fraction (not recorded which). The receptors stem from a male donor with ankylosing spondylitis. The CDR3 runs from the conserved cysteine through the conserved F or W. D genes are given only for firm matches. The size entry is marked missing in some rows and otherwise reads once, few, many or a size class.

d_gene,v_gene,j_gene,abundance,CDR3aa,CDR3nt
.,TRBV5-1,TRBJ1-1,.,CASSLRGAGTSVPSEAFF,TGCGCCAGCAGCTTGAGGGGGGCCGGGACATCCGTCCCCTCTGAAGCTTTCTTT
.,TRBV20-1,TRBJ1-3,few,CSARGHSGNTIYF,TGCAGTGCTAGGGGACACTCTGGAAACACCATATATTTT
.,TRBV6-1,TRBJ1-2,few,CASVTGLGYGYTF,TGTGCCAGCGTCACAGGGCTCGGCTATGGCTACACCTTC
.,TRBV12-3/TRBV12-4,TRBJ1-5,many,CASSPWDINQPQHF,TGTGCCAGCAGTCCGTGGGACATCAATCAGCCCCAGCATTTT
TRBD1,TRBV10-3,TRBJ2-7,.,CAISGQGDEQYF,TGTGCCATCAGTGGGCAGGGGGACGAGCAGTACTTC
.,TRBV5-1,TRBJ2-2,.,CASRPRTQQLPGELFF,TGCGCCAGCAGACCAAGGACCCAGCAGTTGCCCGGGGAGCTGTTTTTT
.,TRBV4-1,TRBJ2-1,few,CASSQDNLATVSSYNEQFF,TGCGCCAGCAGCCAAGACAATCTAGCGACTGTAAGCTCCTACAATGAGCAGTTCTTC
.,TRBV5-1,TRBJ2-7,.,CASSLGGLYEQYF,TGCGCCAGCAGCCTGGGGGGCCTCTACGAGCAGTACTTC
TRBD1,TRBV10-3,TRBJ2-5,.,CAISGTGGGETQYF,TGTGCCATCAGCGGGACAGGGGGTGGAGAGACCCAGTACTTC
TRBD1,TRBV9,TRBJ2-5,few,CASSSDRVIGETQYF,TGTGCCAGCAGCTCCGACAGGGTGATCGGAGAGACCCAGTACTTC
.,TRBV29-1,TRBJ2-1,many,CSVEDLEAGGHNEQFF,TGCAGCGTTGAAGATCTTGAGGCGGGTGGCCACAATGAGCAGTTCTTC
.,TRBV11-2,TRBJ1-1,.,CASSQSGQQYEAFF,TGTGCCAGCAGCCAAAGCGGACAGCAGTATGAAGCTTTCTTT
.,TRBV7-9,TRBJ2-7,few,CASSPPRPDLDWHEQYF,TGTGCCAGCAGCCCCCCACGACCTGACCTCGACTGGCACGAGCAGTACTTC
.,TRBV28,TRBJ1-3,.,CATTTGFTGNTIYF,TGTGCCACCACAACAGGTTTCACTGGAAACACCATATATTTT
.,TRBV29-1,TRBJ2-1,.,CSVDLEGSYNEQFF,TGCAGCGTTGATTTGGAGGGGTCCTACAATGAGCAGTTCTTC
.,TRBV4-1,TRBJ1-2,.,CASSQDLRGRRYGYTF,TGCGCCAGCAGCCAAGATCTAAGGGGCAGGCGCTATGGCTACACCTTC
TRBD2,TRBV4-2,TRBJ2-2,.,CASSQVSGSGTGELFF,TGTGCCAGCAGCCAAGTTAGCGGGAGCGGCACCGGGGAGCTGTTTTTT
TRBD2,TRBV29-1,TRBJ2-5,.,CSVEGIAGETQYF,TGCAGCGTTGAAGGGATAGCGGGGGAGACCCAGTACTTC
.,TRBV2,TRBJ2-6,.,CASSDRRSGANVLTF,TGTGCCAGCAGTGATCGTCGCTCTGGGGCCAACGTCCTGACTTTC
TRBD1,TRBV7-8,TRBJ2-1,.,CASTRQGPFGRSYNEQFF,TGTGCCAGCACCAGACAGGGACCTTTTGGAAGGTCCTACAATGAGCAGTTCTTC
TRBD2,TRBV5-1,TRBJ2-3,.,CASSPPSGGALDTQYF,TGCGCCAGCAGCCCACCTAGCGGGGGGGCCCTAGATACGCAGTATTTT
.,TRBV6-6,TRBJ2-1,.,CASSTKGGNEQFF,TGTGCCAGCAGTACGAAAGGGGGCAATGAGCAGTTCTTC
.,TRBV5-5,TRBJ1-5,few,CASSPRERAYSNQPQHF,TGTGCCAGCAGCCCTAGGGAGCGTGCCTATAGCAATCAGCCCCAGCATTTT
TRBD2,TRBV20-1,TRBJ2-3,few,CSASLPTSGFTDTQYF,TGCAGTGCTAGTCTCCCGACTAGCGGATTCACAGATACGCAGTATTTT
TRBD2,TRBV5-1,TRBJ2-2,.,CASRTGTTTNTGELFF,TGCGCCAGCAGGACCGGGACTACTACGAACACCGGGGAGCTGTTTTTT
TRBD1,TRBV7-9,TRBJ2-7,few,CASSLVNRGYEQYF,TGTGCCAGCAGCTTAGTGAACAGGGGCTACGAGCAGTACTTC
TRBD1,TRBV5-5,TRBJ1-5,few,CASSPGTGAYMQPQHF,TGTGCCAGCAGCCCAGGGACAGGAGCCTATATGCAGCCCCAGCATTTT
TRBD1,TRBV9,TRBJ2-7,.,CASSVGPGGNLYEQYF,TGTGCCAGCAGCGTAGGGCCAGGGGGCAACCTCTACGAGCAGTACTTC
TRBD2,TRBV7-8,TRBJ2-7,.,CASSSGLDRSEQYF,TGTGCCAGCAGCTCGGGACTAGACAGGTCGGAGCAGTACTTC
TRBD1,TRBV6-1,TRBJ1-5,few,CASRPGQGTNQPQHF,TGTGCCAGCAGGCCCGGACAGGGAACAAATCAGCCCCAGCATTTT
TRBD1,TRBV20-1,TRBJ1-6,few,CSAHRTGSISPLHF,TGCAGTGCACACCGGACAGGAAGTATTTCACCCCTCCACTTT
TRBD2,TRBV3-1,TRBJ2-2,.,CASSPKGTSGGTNTGELFF,TGTGCCAGCAGCCCTAAGGGGACTAGCGGGGGAACGAACACCGGGGAGCTGTTTTTT
TRBD2,TRBV6-5,TRBJ2-1,.,CASSYKGLAGGREQFF,TGTGCCAGCAGTTACAAAGGGCTAGCGGGGGGTAGGGAGCAGTTCTTC
TRBD2,TRBV5-1,TRBJ2-5,few,CASSWGTSGKETQYF,TGCGCCAGCAGCTGGGGGACTAGCGGGAAAGAGACCCAGTACTTC
.,TRBV10-3,TRBJ1-1,few,CAISETATNTEAFF,TGTGCCATCAGTGAGACCGCTACGAACACTGAAGCTTTCTTT
.,TRBV5-1,TRBJ2-7,.,CASSLSGGRLGQYF,TGCGCCAGCAGCTTGTCGGGCGGACGTCTTGGGCAGTACTTC
.,TRBV4-3,TRBJ1-2,few,CASSQDMGRLNYGYTF,TGCGCCAGCAGCCAAGATATGGGTCGGCTTAACTATGGCTACACCTTC
TRBD2,TRBV11-2,TRBJ2-2,.,CASSLLPSGRTGELFF,TGTGCCAGCAGCTTATTACCCAGCGGGAGAACCGGGGAGCTGTTTTTT
.,TRBV28,TRBJ2-2,.,CASSLTESNTGELFF,TGTGCCAGCAGTTTGACGGAGTCGAACACCGGGGAGCTGTTTTTT
TRBD2,TRBV7-6,TRBJ2-7,.,CASSRLLASTYEQYF,TGTGCCAGCAGCCGTCTACTAGCGTCAACCTACGAGCAGTACTTC
TRBD1,TRBV20-1,TRBJ1-1,.,CSASKGQGVLNTEAFF,TGCAGTGCTAGCAAGGGACAGGGGGTTTTGAACACTGAAGCTTTCTTT
.,TRBV3-1,TRBJ1-2,.,CASSQDLGGAYTF,TGTGCCAGCAGCCAAGATCTTGGGGGAGCCTACACCTTC